This T cell receptor beta chain is drawn from a study of read filtering for tumor transcriptome and immune sequencing. Overall study: Revised staging placed about 8 patients in R-ISS I, 15 to 20 in II, six or seven in III.

The library was built from about 400 ng RNA with molecular barcoded adaptors for alpha/delta and beta/gamma chains. From the reads, TCRdb called clonotypes with MiXCR, one entry per CDR3 protein. This table holds approximately 60,000 distinct CDR3 sequences, under 25% found once. V was clipped by 6 bases and J by 5 bases, with 10 bases between them. The CDR3 runs 13 residues. Germline loops: CDR1 MDHEN, CDR2 SYDVKM. Study conclusions and caveats: Roughly 80% of IR-seq clonotypes had a single read, yet these held about 3.5% of reads.

At the time of active disease, bone marrow was collected from every patient. This clonotype was seen ten or more times. Its target is unknown. The chain uses TRBV28 and TRBJ2-2; D unresolved. This receptor was identified in a donor aged 40 or older with multiple myeloma. The sample was a population of CD138-negative cells sorted from bone marrow. Here the CDR3 reads CASSPGRTGELFF. In DNA, the CDR3 is TGTGCCAGCAGCCCCGGAAGGACCGGGGAGCTGTTTTTT.